These 9 T cell receptor beta chains were all obtained from the same sample, sequenced in a study of T cell responses to AZD1222 COVID-19 vaccine. Only in-frame clones appear in the TCRdb table, and some are missing; sequencing was by immunoSEQ multiplex PCR. The data contain about 130,000 clones, roughly 85% of them singletons. Sequenced here: peripheral blood, sampled on day 0 of AZD1222 vaccination. All receptors derive from an adult in good health.

J is TRBJ1-6 and V is TRBV19, with D possibly TRBD1 on 5 matching bases. The V end was cut by 3 bases, the J end by 12 bases, with 15 bases between. The length of the CDR3 is 14 residues. CDR1 LNHDA and CDR2 SQIVND come from the germline V gene (reference sequence). As DNA, the CDR3 is TGTGCCAGTAGTATCGTGGGGCTCGGCCTACCCCTCCACTTT. This encodes CASSIVGLGLPLHF.

This chain uses TRBV4-1 with TRBJ1-2; weak D call: TRBD1 (5 bases). V lost 0 bases to trimming and J lost 7 bases, with 18 bases between them. Germline loops: CDR1 MGHRA, CDR2 YSYEKL. The CDR3 covers 16 residues. The CDR3 is CASSQDGFGRVFGYTF. In nucleotides, the CDR3 is TGCGCCAGCAGCCAAGATGGGTTCGGCAGGGTGTTTGGCTACACCTTC.

The chain combines TRBV15 with TRBJ1-2; D not resolved. From germline, CDR1 is LNHNV and CDR2 YYDKDF (reference sequence). V was clipped by 5 bases and J by 0 bases, with 13 bases between them. The CDR3 runs to 15 residues. CDR3 bases: TGTGCCACCAGCCCCCAGGCGACTACTAACTATGGCTACACCTTC. Translation gives CATSPQATTNYGYTF.

The J gene is TRBJ2-5, the V gene TRBV5-5; possibly TRBD2 for D (6 bases). This CDR3 region has 13 residues. V lost 6 bases and J 5 bases, leaving 14 bases between the germline ends. The germline CDR1 and CDR2 sequences are SGHKS and YYEKEE (reference sequence). The CDR3 sequence is CASTQGGKETQYF. DNA of the CDR3: TGTGCCAGCACCCAAGGAGGGAAGGAGACCCAGTACTTC.

The gene calls are TRBV6-1 and TRBJ1-2; D not resolved. The CDR3 has 17 residues. The ends were cut back, 4 bases at V and 4 bases at J, with 22 bases in the middle. Germline V gene data show CDR1 as MNHNS and CDR2 as SASEGT. The CDR3 region is CASSAEDLMGRAYGYTF. The DNA of the CDR3 is TGTGCCAGCAGTGCTGAGGACCTTATGGGGAGGGCCTATGGCTACACCTTC.

V is TRBV4-3 and J is TRBJ2-2; 8 bases map to TRBD2. Losses at the gene ends were 1 base for V and 4 bases for J; bases not matched to a gene: 8. The CDR3 totals 17 residues. CDR1 and CDR2 (germline): LGHNA, YSLEER. The CDR3 region is CASSQGGAGGGTGELFF. The CDR3, as DNA: TGCGCCAGCAGCCAAGGGGGGGCGGGAGGTGGCACCGGGGAGCTGTTTTTT.

The chain carries TRBV6-4 and TRBJ2-1; 8 nucleotides match TRBD2. Germline V gene data show CDR1 as MRHNA and CDR2 as SNTAGT. CDR3 length equals 16 residues. V shed 3 bases, J shed 7 bases, and the junction held 11 bases outside the gene matches. The CDR3 region is CASSESPTSGRNEQFF. In DNA form, the CDR3 reads TGTGCCAGCAGTGAATCTCCCACTAGCGGCCGGAATGAGCAGTTCTTC.

The chain uses TRBV2 and TRBJ2-1; D possibly uses TRBD1 or TRBD2 (5 bases each). The CDR3 extends over 15 amino acids. Between the trimmed V and J ends, which lost 5 bases and 1 base, there was a span of 12 bases. Germline CDR1 and CDR2: SNHLY and FYNNEI. Here the CDR3 DNA reads TGTGCCAGCAGTTGGGACCAGCGGTCCTACAATGAGCAGTTCTTC. This gives the protein CASSWDQRSYNEQFF.

The V call is TRBV28, the J call TRBJ2-7; TRBD2 matches 7 bases. The CDR3 loop spans 12 amino acids. Losses at the gene ends were 9 bases for V and 3 bases for J; bases not matched to a gene: 5. In germline, CDR1 is MDHEN, CDR2 SYDVKM. CDR3 sequence: CASSGWDYEQYF. The CDR3 DNA follows: TGTGCCAGTAGCGGGTGGGACTACGAGCAGTACTTC. The variable domain in full, with the rest retrieved from reference TRBV28 and TRBJ2-7, is DVKVTQSSRYLVKRTGEKVFLECVQDMDHENMFWYRQDPGLGLRLIYFSYDVKMKEKGDIPEGYSVSREKKERFSLILESASTNQTSMYLCASSGWDYEQYFGPGTRLTVT.